This TCR beta chain was retrieved from a study of T cells in Graves' hyperthyroidism and ophthalmopathy. Study outcomes and limitations: In the analysis, a 13 V-J model separated ophthalmopathy from stable hyperthyroidism.

There were TCR beta CDR3 regions amplified from RNA transcripts. The HTBI primer set served for first-round RT-PCR of the TCR CDR3. TCRdb passed the multiplex PCR reads through MiXCR, listing each CDR3 protein once. The sample shows about 400,000 distinct CDR3 sequences, approximately 15% of them seen only once. This clonotype was seen ten or more times. The antigen is not known. The CDR3 contains 15 residues. V shed 3 bases and J shed 4 bases, with 12 bases lying between them. The source material was blood. The receptor comes from a woman aged 25-40 years with Graves' ophthalmopathy. V is TRBV12-3 or TRBV12-4 and J is TRBJ1-4; D remains ambiguous. CDR3 nucleotide sequence: TGTGCCAGCAGTTTGTCGGCCGGGGTTAATGAAAAACTGTTTTTT. The encoded protein is CASSLSAGVNEKLFF.